This T cell receptor beta chain is drawn from a study of cytomegalovirus exposure and HLA in healthy donors. PCR primers comprised 60 Vbeta and 13 Jbeta primers. TCRdb keeps only in-frame clones here, not all; method: immunoSEQ multiplex PCR. This sample has over 100,000 clones, with about 70% found just once. V lost 3 bases and J 10 bases, leaving 18 bases between the germline ends. The germline V gene encodes CDR1 SNHLY and CDR2 FYNNEI. This CDR3 region has 15 residues. The gene calls are TRBV2 and TRBJ1-4; D unresolved. The source of this sequence is a woman aged 25 to 45 in good health and CMV-seronegative. The sequenced sample was PBMCs. CDR3 residues: CASSEESSPVGKLFF. DNA of the CDR3: TGTGCCAGCAGTGAGGAGTCCAGCCCTGTCGGAAAACTGTTTTTT.